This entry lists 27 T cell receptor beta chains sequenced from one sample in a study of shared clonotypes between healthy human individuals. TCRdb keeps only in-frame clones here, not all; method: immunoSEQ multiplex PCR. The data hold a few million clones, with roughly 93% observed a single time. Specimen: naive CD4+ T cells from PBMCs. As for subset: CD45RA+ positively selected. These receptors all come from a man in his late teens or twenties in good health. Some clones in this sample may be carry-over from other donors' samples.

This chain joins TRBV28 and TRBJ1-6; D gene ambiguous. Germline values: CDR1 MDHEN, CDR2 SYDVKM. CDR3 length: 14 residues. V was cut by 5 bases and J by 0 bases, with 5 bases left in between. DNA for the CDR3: TGTGCCAGCAGTAGGAGCTCCTATAATTCACCCCTCCACTTT. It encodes CASSRSSYNSPLHF. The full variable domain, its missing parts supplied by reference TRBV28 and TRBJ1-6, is DVKVTQSSRYLVKRTGEKVFLECVQDMDHENMFWYRQDPGLGLRLIYFSYDVKMKEKGDIPEGYSVSREKKERFSLILESASTNQTSMYLCASSRSSYNSPLHFGNGTRLTVT.

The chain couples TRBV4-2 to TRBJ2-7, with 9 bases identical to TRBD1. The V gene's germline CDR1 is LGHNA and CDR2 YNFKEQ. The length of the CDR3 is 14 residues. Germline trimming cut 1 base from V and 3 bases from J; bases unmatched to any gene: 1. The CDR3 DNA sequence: TGTGCCAGCAGCCAAGCGACAGGGGGCTACGAGCAGTACTTC. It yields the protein CASSQATGGYEQYF.

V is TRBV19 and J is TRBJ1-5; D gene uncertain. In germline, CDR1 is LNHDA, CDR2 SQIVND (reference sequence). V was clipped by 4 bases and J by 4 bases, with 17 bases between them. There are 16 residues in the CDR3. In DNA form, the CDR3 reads TGTGCCAGTAGTAGTGGTATATCGGCCTTTAATCAGCCCCAGCATTTT. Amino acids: CASSSGISAFNQPQHF. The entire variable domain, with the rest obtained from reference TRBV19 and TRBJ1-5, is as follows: DGGITQSPKYLFRKEGQNVTLSCEQNLNHDAMYWYRQDPGQGLRLIYYSQIVNDFQKGDIAEGYSVSREKKESFPLTVTSAQKNPTAFYLCASSSGISAFNQPQHFGDGTRLSIL.

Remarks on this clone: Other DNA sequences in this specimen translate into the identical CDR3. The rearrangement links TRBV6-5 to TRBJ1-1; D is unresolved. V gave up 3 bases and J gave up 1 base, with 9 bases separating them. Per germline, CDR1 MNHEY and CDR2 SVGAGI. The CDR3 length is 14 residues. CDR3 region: CASSYTGENTEAFF. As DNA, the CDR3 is TGTGCCAGCAGTTATACTGGGGAGAACACTGAAGCTTTCTTT.

This chain's CDR3 is CASSVVSGDETQYF. The DNA of the CDR3 is TGTGCCAGCAGCGTAGTTTCTGGGGACGAGACCCAGTACTTC. The chain uses TRBV9 and TRBJ2-5; either TRBD1 or TRBD2 may fit D (5 bases each). From germline, CDR1 is SGDLS and CDR2 YYNGEE. The CDR3 has 14 amino acids. V gave up 0 bases and J gave up 5 bases, with 11 bases separating them.

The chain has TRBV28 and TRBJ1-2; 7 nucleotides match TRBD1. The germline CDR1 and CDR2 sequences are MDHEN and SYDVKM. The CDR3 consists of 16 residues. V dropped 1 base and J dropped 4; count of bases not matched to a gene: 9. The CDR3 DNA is TGTGCCAGCAGTTTATCAGGGGGGCGAGGCAGCTATGGCTACACCTTC. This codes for CASSLSGGRGSYGYTF.

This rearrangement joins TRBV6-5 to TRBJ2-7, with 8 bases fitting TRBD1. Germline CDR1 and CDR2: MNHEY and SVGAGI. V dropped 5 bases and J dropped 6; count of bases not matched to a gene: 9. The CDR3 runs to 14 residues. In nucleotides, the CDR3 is TGTGCCAGCAGTCGCGGCACAGGGGGAAGCGAGCAGTACTTC. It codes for CASSRGTGGSEQYF.

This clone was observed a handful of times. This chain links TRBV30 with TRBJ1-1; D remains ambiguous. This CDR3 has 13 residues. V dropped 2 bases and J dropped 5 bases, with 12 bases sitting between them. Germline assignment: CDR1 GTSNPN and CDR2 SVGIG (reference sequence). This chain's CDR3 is CAWSLRVRTEAFF. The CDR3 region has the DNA TGTGCCTGGAGTCTGAGGGTTCGGACTGAAGCTTTCTTT. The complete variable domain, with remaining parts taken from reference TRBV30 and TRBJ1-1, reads SQTIHQWPATLVQPVGSPLSLECTVEGTSNPNLYWYRQAAGRGLQLLFYSVGIGQISSEVPQNLSASRPQDRQFILSSKKLLLSDSGFYLCAWSLRVRTEAFFGQGTRLTVV.

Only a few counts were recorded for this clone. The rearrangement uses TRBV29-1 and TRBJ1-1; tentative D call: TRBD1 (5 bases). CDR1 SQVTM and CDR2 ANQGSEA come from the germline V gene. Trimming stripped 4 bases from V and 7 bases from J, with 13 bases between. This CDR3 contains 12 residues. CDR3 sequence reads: CSVVPMTDEAFF. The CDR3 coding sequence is TGCAGCGTTGTCCCCATGACAGATGAAGCTTTCTTT.

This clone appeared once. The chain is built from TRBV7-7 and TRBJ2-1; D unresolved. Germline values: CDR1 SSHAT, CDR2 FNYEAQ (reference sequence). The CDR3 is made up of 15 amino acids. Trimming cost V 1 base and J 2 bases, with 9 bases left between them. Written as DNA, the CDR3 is TGTGCCAGCAGCTTAGGGATGGGGACCTACAATGAGCAGTTCTTC. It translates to CASSLGMGTYNEQFF.

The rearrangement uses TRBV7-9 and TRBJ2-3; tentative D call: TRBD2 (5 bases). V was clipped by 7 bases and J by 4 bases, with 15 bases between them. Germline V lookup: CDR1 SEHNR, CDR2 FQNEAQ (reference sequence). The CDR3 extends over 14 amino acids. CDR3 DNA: TGTGCCAGCACTCGCACTAGTATCGCAGATACGCAGTATTTT. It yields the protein CASTRTSIADTQYF.

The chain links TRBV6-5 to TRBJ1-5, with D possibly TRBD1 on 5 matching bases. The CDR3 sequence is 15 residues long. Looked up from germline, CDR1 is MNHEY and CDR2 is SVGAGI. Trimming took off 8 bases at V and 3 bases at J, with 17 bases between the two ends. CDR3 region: CASGARAQYNQPQHF. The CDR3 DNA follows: TGTGCCAGCGGGGCCCGGGCACAGTACAATCAGCCCCAGCATTTT.

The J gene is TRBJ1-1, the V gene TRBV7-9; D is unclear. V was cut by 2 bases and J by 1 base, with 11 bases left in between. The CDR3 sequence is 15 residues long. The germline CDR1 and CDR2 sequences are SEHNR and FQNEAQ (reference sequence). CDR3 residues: CASSLLQPANTEAFF. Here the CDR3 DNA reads TGTGCCAGCAGCTTATTACAGCCGGCGAACACTGAAGCTTTCTTT.

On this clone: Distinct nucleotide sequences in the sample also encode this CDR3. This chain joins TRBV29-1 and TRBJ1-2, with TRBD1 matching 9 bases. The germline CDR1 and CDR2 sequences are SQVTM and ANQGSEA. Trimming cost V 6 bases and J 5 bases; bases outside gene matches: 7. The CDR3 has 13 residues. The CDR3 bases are TGCAGCGTGGCTCCGGGACAGGGTTATGGCTACACCTTC. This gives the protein CSVAPGQGYGYTF.

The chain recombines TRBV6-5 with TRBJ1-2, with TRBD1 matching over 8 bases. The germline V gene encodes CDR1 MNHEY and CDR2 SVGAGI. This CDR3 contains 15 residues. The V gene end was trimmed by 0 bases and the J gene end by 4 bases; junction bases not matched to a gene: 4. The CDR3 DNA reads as TGTGCCAGCAGTTACTCGACACAGGGGGGCTATGGCTACACCTTC. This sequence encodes CASSYSTQGGYGYTF.

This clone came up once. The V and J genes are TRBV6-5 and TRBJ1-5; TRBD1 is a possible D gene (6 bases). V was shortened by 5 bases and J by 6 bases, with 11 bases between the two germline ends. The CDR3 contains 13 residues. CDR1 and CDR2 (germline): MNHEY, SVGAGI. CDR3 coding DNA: TGTGCCAGCAGTCCTAACAGGGTTCAGCCCCAGCATTTT. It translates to CASSPNRVQPQHF.

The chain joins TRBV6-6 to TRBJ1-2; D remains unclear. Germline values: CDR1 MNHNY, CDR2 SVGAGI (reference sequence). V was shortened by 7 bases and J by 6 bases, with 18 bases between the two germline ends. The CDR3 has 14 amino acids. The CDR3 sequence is CASTSPPRVDGYTF. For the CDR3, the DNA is TGTGCCAGCACTTCCCCCCCTCGGGTCGATGGCTACACCTTC.

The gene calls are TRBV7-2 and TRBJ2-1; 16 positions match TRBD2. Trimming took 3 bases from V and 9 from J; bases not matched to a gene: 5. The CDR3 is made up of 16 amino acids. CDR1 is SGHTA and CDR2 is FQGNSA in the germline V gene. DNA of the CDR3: TGTGCCAGCAGCTTCGGAGGGACTAGCGGGAGGGGTGAGCAGTTCTTC. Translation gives CASSFGGTSGRGEQFF.

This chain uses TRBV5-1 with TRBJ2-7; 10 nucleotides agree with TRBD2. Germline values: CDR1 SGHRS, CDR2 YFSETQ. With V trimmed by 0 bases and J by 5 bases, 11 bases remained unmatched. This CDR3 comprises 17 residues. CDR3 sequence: CASSLGPLAGDQDEQYF. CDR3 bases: TGCGCCAGCAGCTTGGGCCCGCTAGCGGGAGATCAAGACGAGCAGTACTTC. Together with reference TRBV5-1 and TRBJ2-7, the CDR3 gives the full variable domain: KAGVTQTPRYLIKTRGQQVTLSCSPISGHRSVSWYQQTPGQGLQFLFEYFSETQRNKGNFPGRFSGRQFSNSRSEMNVSTLELGDSALYLCASSLGPLAGDQDEQYFGPGTRLTVT.

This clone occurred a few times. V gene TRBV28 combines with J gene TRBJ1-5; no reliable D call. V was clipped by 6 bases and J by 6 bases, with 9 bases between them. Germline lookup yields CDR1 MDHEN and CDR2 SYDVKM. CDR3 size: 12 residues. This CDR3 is CASSNGGQPQHF. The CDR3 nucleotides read TGTGCCAGCAGCAATGGTGGTCAGCCCCAGCATTTT. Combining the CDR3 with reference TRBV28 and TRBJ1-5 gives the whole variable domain DVKVTQSSRYLVKRTGEKVFLECVQDMDHENMFWYRQDPGLGLRLIYFSYDVKMKEKGDIPEGYSVSREKKERFSLILESASTNQTSMYLCASSNGGQPQHFGDGTRLSIL.

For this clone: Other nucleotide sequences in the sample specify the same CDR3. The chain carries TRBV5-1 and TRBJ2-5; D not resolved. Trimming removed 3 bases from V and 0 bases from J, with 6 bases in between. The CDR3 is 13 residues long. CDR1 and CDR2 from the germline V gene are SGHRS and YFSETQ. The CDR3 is CASSWGNQETQYF. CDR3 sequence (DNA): TGCGCCAGCAGCTGGGGAAACCAAGAGACCCAGTACTTC.

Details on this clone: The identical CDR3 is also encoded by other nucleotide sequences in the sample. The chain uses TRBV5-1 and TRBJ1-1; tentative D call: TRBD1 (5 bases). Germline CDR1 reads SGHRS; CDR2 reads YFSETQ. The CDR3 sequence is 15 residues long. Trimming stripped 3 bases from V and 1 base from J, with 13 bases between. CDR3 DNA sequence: TGCGCCAGCAGCTCTCGGACGGGGGGGAACACTGAAGCTTTCTTT. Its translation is CASSSRTGGNTEAFF.

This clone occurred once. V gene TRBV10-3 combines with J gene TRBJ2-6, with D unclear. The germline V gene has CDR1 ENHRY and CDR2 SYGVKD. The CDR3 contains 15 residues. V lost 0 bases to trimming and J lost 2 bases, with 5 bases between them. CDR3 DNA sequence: TGTGCCATCAGTGAGTCGAATACTGGGGCCAACGTCCTGACTTTC. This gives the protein CAISESNTGANVLTF.

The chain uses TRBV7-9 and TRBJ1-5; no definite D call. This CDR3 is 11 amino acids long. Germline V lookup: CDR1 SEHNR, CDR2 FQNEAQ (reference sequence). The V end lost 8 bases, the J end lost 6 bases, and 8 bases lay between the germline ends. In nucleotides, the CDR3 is TGTGCCAGCGGAGCTGGTCAGCCCCAGCATTTT. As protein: CASGAGQPQHF.

The CDR3 DNA is TGTGCCAGCAGCCCGATGGACAACCGCTATTCTGGAAACACCATATATTTT. Amino acids: CASSPMDNRYSGNTIYF. This chain joins TRBV9 and TRBJ1-3, with D maybe TRBD1 (5 bases). This CDR3 contains 17 residues. Per the germline V gene, CDR1 is SGDLS and CDR2 is YYNGEE. Trimming removed 4 bases from V and 1 base from J, with 18 bases in between.

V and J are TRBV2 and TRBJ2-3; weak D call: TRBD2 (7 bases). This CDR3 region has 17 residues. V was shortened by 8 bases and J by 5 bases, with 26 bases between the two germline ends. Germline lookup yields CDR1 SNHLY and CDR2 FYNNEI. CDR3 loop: CASCSLGGGRGIDTQYF. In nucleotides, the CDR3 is TGTGCCAGCTGTTCTTTGGGGGGCGGGAGAGGGATAGATACGCAGTATTTT.

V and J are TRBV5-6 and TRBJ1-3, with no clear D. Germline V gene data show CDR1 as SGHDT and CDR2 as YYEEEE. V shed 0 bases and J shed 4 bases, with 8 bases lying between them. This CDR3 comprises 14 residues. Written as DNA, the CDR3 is TGTGCCAGCAGCTTGGGGGTTCTCGGAAACACCATATATTTT. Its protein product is CASSLGVLGNTIYF.